Given below is one T cell receptor (beta chain) in context. This clone was seen once. The clone's antigen remains unknown. No per-base quality is available; no much larger clone lies one base away. The data are from a study of beta chain features in type 1 diabetes (dated by TCRdb to the late 2010s). Looking at the study overall: Mean age, gender distribution, total cell number and subset yield did not differ between patients and healthy donors. Across all samples, 90 million to 130 million sorted cells were examined, and cell number per subset correlated strongly with RNA yield. The study compared the TCRB repertoires of sorted circulating CD4+ T cell subsets in recently diagnosed type 1 diabetes patients with those in matched healthy donors. Regulatory and stem cell-like memory subsets were obtained from only 8 patients and roughly 8 healthy donors, while naive and central memory subsets were obtained from all 30 or so donors. The investigation overall reported the following: Because cDNA rather than genomic DNA was sequenced, highly expressing activated cells could have been over-represented, although no difference in activation and CD3 levels was found between groups. HLA sub-analyses involved small numbers of individuals, so any influence of HLA type on TCRB rearrangement remained unresolved. Shorter templates might have been favored by PCR, but patient and control samples were amplified and corrected together, so both groups would have been affected equally by any skew. Fewer insertions and more nucleotide deletions at VDJ recombination sites were observed in patients with type 1 diabetes, implying thymic rearrangement abnormalities. The naive, central memory and regulatory TCRB repertoires appeared to resemble one another more closely among patients than among healthy donors. Type 1 diabetes patients showed a moderate but significant shortening of TCRB CDR3 length in all four CD4+ subsets.

Each donor gave one peripheral blood draw, roughly 0.11 L on average, collected into heparinised tubes. A BD FACSAria II was used to sort naive, central memory, regulatory and stem cell-like memory CD4+ T cells with a panel that included CD45RO, CCR7, CD25, CD127, CD95 and CD27. All sorted populations exceeded 95% purity. Right away, PBMCs were isolated by Lymphoprep density gradient centrifugation and were stained directly, with no culture step. Samples were stained and sorted in pairs, with one healthy donor and one patient per experiment, so that batch effects were minimized. The High Capacity cDNA Reverse Transcription Kit was used to reverse transcribe all of the isolated RNA, meaning that expressed TCRB transcripts were what got sequenced. Deep immunoSEQ sequencing was performed on naive, central memory and regulatory T cell samples, with an average of roughly 3.6 million total reads per sample. Sorted cells were lysed in RLT buffer and RNA was extracted with DNase-treated RNeasy Micro or Mini kits, depending on cell number. Each cell subset was processed on its own to prevent cross-contamination, while patient and healthy donor samples were processed together. Using the immunoSEQ multiplex PCR, TCRB sequences were amplified from cDNA into 87-bp fragments spanning the CDR3 region. Amplicons were sequenced on the Illumina HiSeq platform. The authors' pipeline ran thus. Synthetic template baselines were used to correct PCR bias computationally, reads within Hamming distance 2 were collapsed, and singletons that could not be merged were discarded. Reads were aligned to IMGT to assign V, D and J genes, CDR3 length, and insertions or deletions at six rearrangement sites. Within each subset, clonotype counts were normalized to sorted cell number, after which true diversity and Gini coefficients were computed with the tcR R package. The overlap coefficient, calculated on TCRB nucleotide sequences, was used to measure repertoire sharing. TCRdb holds this immuneACCESS table with in-frame rearrangements only. Some clones are missing; in checked studies, unresolved V genes explain under half, and the rest has no known cause. V, J and clone size reflect that table, while D and trimming were determined from the DNA. In this sample the table shows approximately 120,000 clones, approximately 15% of which occur a single time. Around 2.7% of the sample is in the top ten clones.

CDR1 and CDR2 are drawn from the germline V gene: MNHEY, SVGAGI. From cysteine to phenylalanine, the CDR3 is 11 amino acids long. The read is trimmed to its CDR3 DNA, 33 bases read in frame from base 1. V is cut by 10 bases and J by 8 bases, and the space between the germline ends is 14 bases. The material sequenced was central memory CD4+ T cells from blood. The rearranged segments are TRBV6-5 and TRBJ1-2; the D segment cannot be called with confidence. The clonotype comes from a man younger than 35 with type 1 diabetes. The DNA sequence is given as TGTGCCACCTCGTCTCTACGGGGCTACACCTTC. The resulting protein is CATSSLRGYTF.